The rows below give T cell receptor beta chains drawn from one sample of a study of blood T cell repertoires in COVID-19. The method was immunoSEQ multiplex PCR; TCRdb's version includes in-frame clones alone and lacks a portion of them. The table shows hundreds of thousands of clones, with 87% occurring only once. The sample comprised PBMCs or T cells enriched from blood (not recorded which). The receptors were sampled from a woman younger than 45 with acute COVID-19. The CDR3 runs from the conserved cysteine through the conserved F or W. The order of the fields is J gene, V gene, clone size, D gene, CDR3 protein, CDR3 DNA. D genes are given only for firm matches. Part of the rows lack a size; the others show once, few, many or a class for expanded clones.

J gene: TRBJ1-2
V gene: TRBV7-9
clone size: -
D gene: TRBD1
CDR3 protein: CASSLGGTGGGYTF
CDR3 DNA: TGTGCCAGCAGCTTAGGAGGGACAGGGGGTGGCTACACCTTC

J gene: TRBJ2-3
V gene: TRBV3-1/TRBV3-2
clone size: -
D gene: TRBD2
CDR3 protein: CASSQESLVAGGPRADTQYF
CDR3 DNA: TGTGCCAGCAGCCAAGAGTCCCTTGTTGCGGGGGGGCCTAGGGCAGATACGCAGTATTTT

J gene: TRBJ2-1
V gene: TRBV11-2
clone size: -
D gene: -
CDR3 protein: CASSLDARQPRWSYNEQFF
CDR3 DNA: TGTGCCAGCAGCTTAGATGCCCGACAGCCACGTTGGTCCTACAATGAGCAGTTCTTC

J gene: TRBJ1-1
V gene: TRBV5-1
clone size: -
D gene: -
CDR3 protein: CASSFNSMNTEAFF
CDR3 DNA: TGCGCCAGCAGCTTTAACAGTATGAACACTGAAGCTTTCTTT

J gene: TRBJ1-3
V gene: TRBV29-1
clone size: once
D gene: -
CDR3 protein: CSVVTGSGNTIYF
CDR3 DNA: TGCAGCGTTGTAACGGGCTCTGGAAACACCATATATTTT

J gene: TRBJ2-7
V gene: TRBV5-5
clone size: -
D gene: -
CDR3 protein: CASSLPGYSYEQYF
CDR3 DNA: TGTGCCAGCAGCTTGCCGGGTTACTCCTACGAGCAGTACTTC

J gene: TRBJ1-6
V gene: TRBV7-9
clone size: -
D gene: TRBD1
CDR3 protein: CASRPMGQWNSPLHF
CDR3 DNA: TGTGCCAGCAGGCCCATGGGACAGTGGAATTCACCCCTCCACTTT

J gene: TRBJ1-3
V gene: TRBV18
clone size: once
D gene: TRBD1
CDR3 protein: CASVLRQGVDSLGNTIYF
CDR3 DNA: TGTGCCAGCGTACTCCGACAGGGCGTAGACTCTCTTGGAAACACCATATATTTT

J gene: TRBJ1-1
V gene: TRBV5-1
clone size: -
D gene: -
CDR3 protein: CASSPLRGAKDTEAFF
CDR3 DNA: TGCGCCAGCAGCCCCCTCAGGGGTGCGAAGGACACTGAAGCTTTCTTT

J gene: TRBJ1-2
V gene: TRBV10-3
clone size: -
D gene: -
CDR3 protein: CAISTRREANYGYTF
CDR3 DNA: TGTGCCATCAGCACCCGAAGAGAAGCTAACTATGGCTACACCTTC

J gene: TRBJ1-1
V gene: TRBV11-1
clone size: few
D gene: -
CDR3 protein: CASSFRGGTEAFF
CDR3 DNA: TGTGCCAGCAGCTTTAGGGGGGGAACTGAAGCTTTCTTT

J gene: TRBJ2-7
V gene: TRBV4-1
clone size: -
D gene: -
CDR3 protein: CASSPIGQTYEQYF
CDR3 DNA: TGCGCCAGCAGCCCGATAGGACAGACGTACGAGCAGTACTTC

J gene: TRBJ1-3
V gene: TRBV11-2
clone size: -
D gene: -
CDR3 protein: CASSTGGLGSGNTIYF
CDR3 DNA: TGTGCCAGCAGCACCGGAGGACTGGGCTCTGGAAACACCATATATTTT

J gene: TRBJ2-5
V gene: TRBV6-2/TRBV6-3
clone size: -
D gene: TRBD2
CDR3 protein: CASSYGTSGGLLETQYF
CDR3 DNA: TGTGCCAGCAGTTACGGGACTAGCGGGGGGCTACTGGAGACCCAGTACTTC

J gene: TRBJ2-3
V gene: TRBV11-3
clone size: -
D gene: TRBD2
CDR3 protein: CASSSQTSGGGDTQYF
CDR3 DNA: TGTGCCAGCAGCTCTCAGACTAGCGGGGGAGGAGATACGCAGTATTTT

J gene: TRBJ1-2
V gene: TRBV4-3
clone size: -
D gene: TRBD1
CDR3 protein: CASSHGTAYGYTF
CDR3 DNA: TGCGCCAGCAGCCACGGGACAGCCTATGGCTACACCTTC

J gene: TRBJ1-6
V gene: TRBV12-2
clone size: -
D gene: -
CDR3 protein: CASRLASDNGSYNSPLHF
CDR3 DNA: TGTGCAAGTCGCTTAGCTTCGGACAACGGCTCCTATAATTCACCCCTCCACTTT

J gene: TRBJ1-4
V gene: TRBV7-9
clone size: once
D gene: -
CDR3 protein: CASSLLGGANEKLFF
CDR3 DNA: TGTGCCAGCAGCCTCCTTGGGGGGGCTAATGAAAAACTGTTTTTT

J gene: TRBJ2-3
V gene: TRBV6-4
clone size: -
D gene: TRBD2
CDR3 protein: CASSDSTTSGGAGADTQYF
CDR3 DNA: TGTGCCAGCAGTGACTCGACGACTAGCGGGGGGGCCGGGGCAGATACGCAGTATTTT

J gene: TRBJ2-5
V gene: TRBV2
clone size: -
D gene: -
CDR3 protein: CASRAQETQYF
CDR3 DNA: TGTGCCAGCAGGGCCCAAGAGACCCAGTACTTC

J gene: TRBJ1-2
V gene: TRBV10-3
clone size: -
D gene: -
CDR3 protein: CAISDDRGEDYGYTF
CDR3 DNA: TGTGCCATCAGTGACGACCGGGGGGAGGACTATGGCTACACCTTC

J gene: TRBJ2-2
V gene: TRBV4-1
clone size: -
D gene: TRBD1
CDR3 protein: CASSHRQGQGGELFF
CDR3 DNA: TGCGCCAGCAGCCACCGACAGGGGCAAGGCGGGGAGCTGTTTTTT

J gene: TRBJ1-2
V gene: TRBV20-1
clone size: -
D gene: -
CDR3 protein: CSASFSYGYTF
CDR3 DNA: TGCAGTGCGTCTTTTAGCTATGGCTACACCTTC

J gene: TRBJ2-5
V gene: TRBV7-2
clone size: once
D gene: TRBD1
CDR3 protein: CASSSPGTAQETQYF
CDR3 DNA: TGTGCCAGCAGCTCCCCGGGGACAGCGCAAGAGACCCAGTACTTC

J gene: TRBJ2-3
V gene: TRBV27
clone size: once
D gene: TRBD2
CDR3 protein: CASVASGGADTQYF
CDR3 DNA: TGTGCCAGCGTAGCTAGCGGGGGGGCAGATACGCAGTATTTT

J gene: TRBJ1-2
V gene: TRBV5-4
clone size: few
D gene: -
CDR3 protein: CASSWGTAPYGYTF
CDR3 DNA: TGTGCCAGCAGCTGGGGCACGGCTCCCTATGGCTACACCTTC

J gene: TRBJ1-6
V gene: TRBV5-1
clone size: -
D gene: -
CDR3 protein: CASSLEGADYSPLHF
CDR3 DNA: TGCGCCAGCAGCTTGGAAGGGGCAGATTATTCACCCCTCCACTTT

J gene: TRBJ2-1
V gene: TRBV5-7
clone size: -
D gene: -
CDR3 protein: CASSLGRGLYNEQFF
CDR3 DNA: TGTGCCAGCAGCTTGGGCCGGGGACTCTACAATGAGCAGTTCTTC

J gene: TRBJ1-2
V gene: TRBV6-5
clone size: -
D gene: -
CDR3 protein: CASRPTTNYGYTF
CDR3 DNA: TGTGCCAGCAGACCTACCACTAACTATGGCTACACCTTC

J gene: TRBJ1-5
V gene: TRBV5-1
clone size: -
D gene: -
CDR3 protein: CASSLGLTSEMPQHF
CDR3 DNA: TGCGCCAGCAGCTTGGGACTCACCTCAGAGATGCCCCAGCATTTT

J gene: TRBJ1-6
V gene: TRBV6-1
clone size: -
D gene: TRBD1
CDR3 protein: CASSEWTGPVRINSPLHF
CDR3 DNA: TGTGCCAGCAGTGAGTGGACAGGGCCCGTTCGGATTAATTCACCCCTCCACTTT

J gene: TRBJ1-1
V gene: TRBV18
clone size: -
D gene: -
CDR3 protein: CASSPLSLGGVGNTEAFF
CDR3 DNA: TGTGCCAGCTCACCATTATCCCTCGGGGGGGTTGGAAACACTGAAGCTTTCTTT

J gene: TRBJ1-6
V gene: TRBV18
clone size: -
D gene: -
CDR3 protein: CASSHGQSSYNSPLHF
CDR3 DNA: TGTGCCAGCTCGCATGGACAGAGCTCCTATAATTCACCCCTCCACTTT

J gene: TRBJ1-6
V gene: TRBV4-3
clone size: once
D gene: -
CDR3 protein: CASSQVPDGGSPLHF
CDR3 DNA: TGCGCCAGCAGCCAAGTCCCGGACGGAGGGTCACCCCTCCACTTT

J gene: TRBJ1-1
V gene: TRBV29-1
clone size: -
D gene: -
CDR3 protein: CSVRAQAWTEAFF
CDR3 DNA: TGCAGCGTGCGAGCCCAGGCGTGGACTGAAGCTTTCTTT

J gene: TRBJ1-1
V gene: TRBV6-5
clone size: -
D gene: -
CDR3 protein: CASTNRQPLEAFF
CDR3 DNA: TGTGCCAGCACCAACCGACAGCCTCTAGAAGCTTTCTTT

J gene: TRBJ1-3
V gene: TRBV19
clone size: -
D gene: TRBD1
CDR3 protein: CASSIGGTAFSGNTIYF
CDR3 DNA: TGTGCCAGTAGTATTGGGGGGACAGCGTTCTCTGGAAACACCATATATTTT

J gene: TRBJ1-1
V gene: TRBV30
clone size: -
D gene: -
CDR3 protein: CAWSVFPGAEAFF
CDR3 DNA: TGTGCCTGGAGTGTCTTTCCAGGTGCTGAAGCTTTCTTT

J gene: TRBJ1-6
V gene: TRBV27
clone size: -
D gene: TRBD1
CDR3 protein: CASSLRQGISYNSPLHF
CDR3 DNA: TGTGCCAGCAGTCTAAGACAGGGGATTTCCTATAATTCACCCCTCCACTTT

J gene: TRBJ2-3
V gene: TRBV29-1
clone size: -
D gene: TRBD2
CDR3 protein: CSVLGQRLAGGESTDTQYF
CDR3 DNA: TGCAGCGTGCTCGGGCAGAGGCTAGCGGGGGGGGAGAGCACAGATACGCAGTATTTT